This TCR beta chain was recorded in a study of T cell responses to AZD1222 COVID-19 vaccine. Study results and caveats: The breadth and depth of Spike-specific TCRs increased once two AZD1222 doses had been given.

Repertoires were generated with immunoSEQ multiplex PCR, while TCRdb's copy carries only in-frame clones and drops some. The sample has roughly 120,000 clones; roughly 90% are singletons. Germline values: CDR1 SGHRS, CDR2 YFSETQ. CDR3 length equals 16 residues. V dropped 4 bases and J dropped 4; count of bases not matched to a gene: 6. A note on this clone: What it binds is unknown.

This chain connects TRBV5-1 to TRBJ2-7; 15 nucleotides align to TRBD2. The TCR sequence derives from an adult in good health. Specimen: peripheral blood, collected on day 0 of AZD1222 vaccination. This CDR3 reads CASSPGLAGGPYEQYF. In DNA form, the CDR3 reads TGCGCCAGCAGCCCCGGACTAGCGGGAGGGCCGTACGAGCAGTACTTC.